The 16 T cell receptor beta chains in this list originate from one sample, sequenced in a study of graft-versus-host responses after intestinal transplantation. For these receptors, no antigen is known. Sequencing was performed with immunoSEQ multiplex PCR; in TCRdb, only in-frame clones are kept and a portion is missing. Of 130,000 to 150,000 clones in the sample, around 90% are singletons; the top ten hold roughly 0.19%. The sequencing used unstimulated CD4+ T cells sorted from spleen or lymph node cells, collected before intestinal transplant. Receptors originate from a human donor who received an intestinal transplant.

The J gene is TRBJ1-3, the V gene TRBV7-9; no firm D call. Trimming pared 1 base from V and 3 bases from J, leaving 7 bases between. CDR1 SEHNR and CDR2 FQNEAQ come from the germline V gene (reference sequence). The length of the CDR3 is 14 residues. CDR3 nucleotide sequence: TGTGCCAGCAGCTTAGTCAGCCGTGGAAACACCATATATTTT. Translating it yields CASSLVSRGNTIYF.

The chain links TRBV5-1 to TRBJ2-7, with 9 positions matching TRBD1. With 4 bases clipped from V and 1 base from J, the junction kept 6 bases outside the gene matches. This CDR3 is built from 15 residues. Germline CDR1 is SGHRS and CDR2 is YFSETQ. The CDR3 DNA sequence: TGCGCCAGCAGCGCGCCGGGACAGGGTTCCTACGAGCAGTACTTC. Translation: CASSAPGQGSYEQYF.

The chain links TRBV7-9 to TRBJ2-7, with D possibly being TRBD1 (5 bases). The germline V gene encodes CDR1 SEHNR and CDR2 FQNEAQ (reference sequence). The CDR3 length is 16 residues. The ends were cut back, 0 bases at V and 4 bases at J, with 16 bases in the middle. This CDR3 is CASSLAPGKGWYEQYF. CDR3 bases: TGTGCCAGCAGCTTAGCCCCAGGGAAGGGTTGGTACGAGCAGTACTTC.

The chain links TRBV30 to TRBJ2-5; D is unresolved. CDR1 GTSNPN and CDR2 SVGIG come from the germline V gene (reference sequence). This CDR3 has 10 amino acids. V shed 2 bases and J shed 5 bases, with 3 bases lying between them. The CDR3 bases are TGTGCCTGGAGTACGGAGACCCAGTACTTC. This codes for CAWSTETQYF. The variable domain in full, completed from reference TRBV30 and TRBJ2-5, reads SQTIHQWPATLVQPVGSPLSLECTVEGTSNPNLYWYRQAAGRGLQLLFYSVGIGQISSEVPQNLSASRPQDRQFILSSKKLLLSDSGFYLCAWSTETQYFGPGTRLLVL.

This chain connects TRBV27 to TRBJ2-3; D is perhaps TRBD2 (6 bases). The length of the CDR3 is 15 residues. V was clipped by 5 bases and J by 2 bases, with 14 bases between them. Per germline, CDR1 MNHEY and CDR2 SMNVEV (reference sequence). The CDR3 loop reads CASSLGLPPTDTQYF. As DNA, the CDR3 is TGTGCCAGCAGTCTGGGACTCCCCCCCACAGATACGCAGTATTTT.

The chain employs TRBV6-6 and TRBJ1-5; 10 bases fit TRBD1. Trimming took 2 bases from V and 3 from J; bases not matched to a gene: 4. Germline CDR1 and CDR2: MNHNY and SVGAGI (reference sequence). CDR3 size: 16 residues. In DNA, the CDR3 is TGTGCCAGCAGTTACGGGACAGGGGACTACAATCAGCCCCAGCATTTT. It yields the protein CASSYGTGDYNQPQHF.

J is TRBJ2-1 and V is TRBV11-2; 7 bases align to TRBD1. The junction had 7 bases not matched to a gene; V was cut back by 4 bases and J by 10 bases. The CDR3 is 13 residues long. Germline CDR1 reads SGHAT; CDR2 reads FQNNGV. The CDR3 reads CASSSDRVGEQFF. The CDR3 DNA follows: TGTGCCAGCAGCTCCGACAGGGTTGGGGAGCAGTTCTTC.

Only one count was recorded for this clone. The chain couples TRBV7-3 to TRBJ2-1; 7 positions agree with TRBD2. Germline V CDR1 and CDR2: SGHTA, FQGTGA. The CDR3 has 13 residues. J lost 5 bases, V lost 2 bases, and 0 bases had no gene match. DNA of the CDR3: TGTGCCAGCAGCTTAGCGGGGGACAATGAGCAGTTCTTC. Translating gives CASSLAGDNEQFF.

The V gene is TRBV5-6, the J gene TRBJ1-1; 7 bases are a match to TRBD1. The CDR3 has 17 amino acids. Losses at the gene ends were 4 bases for V and 0 bases for J; bases not matched to a gene: 12. Germline values: CDR1 SGHDT, CDR2 YYEEEE. The CDR3 protein is CASSVFGTAPMNTEAFF. CDR3 nucleotide sequence: TGTGCCAGCAGCGTATTTGGGACAGCACCTATGAACACTGAAGCTTTCTTT.

The chain joins TRBV6-1 to TRBJ1-4; D gene uncertain. The CDR3 runs 12 residues. The germline V gene encodes CDR1 MNHNS and CDR2 SASEGT. Trimming cost V 7 bases and J 6 bases, with 9 bases left between them. The CDR3 region has the DNA TGTGCCAGCAAGCAGGTTGATGAAAAACTGTTTTTT. Translating gives CASKQVDEKLFF.

The gene calls are TRBV5-1 and TRBJ2-4; 8 bases line up with TRBD2. Per the germline V gene, CDR1 is SGHRS and CDR2 is YFSETQ. There are 17 residues in the CDR3. Losses at the gene ends were 4 bases for V and 7 bases for J; bases not matched to a gene: 16. The CDR3 coding sequence is TGCGCCAGCAGCCAAAGCGGGAGTATTAAGTTCAGCAACATTCAGTACTTC. Its protein is CASSQSGSIKFSNIQYF.

The rearrangement joins TRBV6-5 to TRBJ1-1; unclear D gene. The CDR3 sequence is 11 residues long. Germline CDR1 is MNHEY and CDR2 is SVGAGI. V was cut by 0 bases and J by 6 bases, with 2 bases left in between. CDR3: CASSYSAEAFF. For the CDR3, the DNA is TGTGCCAGCAGTTACTCCGCTGAAGCTTTCTTT.

In this sample, this clone turned up once. The chain couples TRBV15 to TRBJ2-5, with 7 nucleotides matching TRBD1. The CDR3 consists of 13 residues. CDR1 is LNHNV and CDR2 is YYDKDF in the germline V gene (reference sequence). V trimming: 4 bases; J trimming: 4 bases; junction bases outside the gene matches: 3. DNA for the CDR3: TGTGCCACCAGCAAGGGGGCAGGAGAGACCCAGTACTTC. Translated: CATSKGAGETQYF.

The chain has TRBV19 and TRBJ2-3, with a weak D call TRBD2 (5 bases). V gave up 3 bases and J gave up 3 bases, with 7 bases separating them. Germline CDR1 and CDR2: LNHDA and SQIVND (reference sequence). CDR3 length: 13 amino acids. This CDR3 reads CASSIGRTDTQYF. CDR3 DNA sequence: TGTGCCAGTAGTATTGGGAGAACAGATACGCAGTATTTT.

The chain joins TRBV5-5 to TRBJ2-7; no clear D gene. The germline V gene has CDR1 SGHKS and CDR2 YYEKEE (reference sequence). V shed 1 base and J shed 0 bases, with 11 bases lying between them. This CDR3 has 15 amino acids. Here the CDR3 reads CASSLYQVSSYEQYF. The CDR3 coding sequence is TGTGCCAGCAGCTTGTACCAGGTTAGCTCCTACGAGCAGTACTTC.

The chain has TRBV18 and TRBJ2-5; tentatively, D is TRBD1 (6 bases). The CDR3 has 15 residues. Germline V gene lookup returns CDR1 KGHSH and CDR2 LQKENI. V dropped 2 bases and J dropped 2 bases, with 12 bases sitting between them. CDR3 DNA sequence: TGTGCCAGCTCACCAGGCAGGGGCCCTCAAGAGACCCAGTACTTC. This codes for CASSPGRGPQETQYF.